The 30 T cell receptor beta chains listed next were all sequenced from one sample in a study of CD8+ T cells in alopecia areata. The treatment is: oral pan-JAK inhibitor, 5-10 mg twice daily. Once RNA had been extracted, it was reverse transcribed into cDNA to act as the sequencing template. Clones were read by immunoSEQ multiplex PCR, and TCRdb kept only the in-frame ones, dropping some. The sample includes about 190,000 clones, about three fifths of them seen just once. Sequences were derived from CD4+ T cells sorted from blood, sampled at week 4, from a patient treated with tofacitinib. The receptors originated from a human donor with alopecia areata.

The chain couples TRBV29-1 to TRBJ2-1; 9 bases match TRBD2. V gave up 5 bases and J gave up 1 base; unmatched junction bases: 6. This CDR3 has 15 residues. Per germline, CDR1 SQVTM and CDR2 ANQGSEA. The CDR3 is CSVRAGGQSYNEQFF. Written as DNA, the CDR3 is TGCAGCGTTAGGGCGGGAGGGCAGTCCTACAATGAGCAGTTCTTC.

CDR3 sequence (DNA): TGTGCCAGCAGTCTAAGGACTAGCGGTGAGCAGTACTTC. Its translation is CASSLRTSGEQYF. The gene calls are TRBV6-6 and TRBJ2-7, with 10 bases lining up with TRBD2. The CDR3 runs 13 residues. In germline, CDR1 is MNHNY, CDR2 SVGAGI (reference sequence). Trimming at V came to 5 bases and at J to 7 bases, leaving 5 bases not matched to a gene.

The chain has TRBV4-2 and TRBJ2-3; 9 bases agree with TRBD1. CDR1 and CDR2 (germline): LGHNA, YNFKEQ. J gave up 0 bases and V 4 bases, and 8 bases lay outside the gene matches. The CDR3 is made up of 17 amino acids. The DNA of the CDR3 is TGTGCCAGCAGCCCCAGTTTCGGGACAGGGAGCACAGATACGCAGTATTTT. It encodes CASSPSFGTGSTDTQYF.

The chain combines TRBV4-1 with TRBJ1-4, with D possibly matching TRBD1 (5 bases). Trimming took 4 bases from V and 0 from J, leaving 15 bases between them. This CDR3 comprises 17 residues. Germline CDR1 reads MGHRA; CDR2 reads YSYEKL. CDR3 nucleotides: TGCGCCAGCAGCCGTCGGGACGGCGGTGCAACTAATGAAAAACTGTTTTTT. Amino acids: CASSRRDGGATNEKLFF.

This clone was seen only a few times. V is TRBV10-3 and J is TRBJ2-2, with 9 bases matching TRBD1. CDR1 and CDR2 (germline): ENHRY, SYGVKD. The ends lost 5 bases at V and 4 bases at J; junction bases unmatched: 5. The CDR3 is 15 amino acids. This CDR3 reads CAISSDRGGTGELFF. The CDR3 DNA reads TGTGCCATCAGTTCGGACAGGGGAGGCACCGGGGAGCTGTTTTTT.

The chain is built from TRBV7-2 and TRBJ1-5; 8 nucleotides match TRBD1. CDR1 is SGHTA, CDR2 FQGNSA, per germline. Trimming at V came to 1 base and at J to 6 bases, leaving 5 bases not matched to a gene. The CDR3 consists of 15 residues. CDR3 bases: TGTGCCAGCAGCTTAGATCGACAGGGGTTTCAGCCCCAGCATTTT. Its protein is CASSLDRQGFQPQHF.

This clone was counted a few times. The V call is TRBV15, the J call TRBJ2-7; D is perhaps TRBD1 (5 bases). V was pared by 5 bases and J by 5 bases, with 16 bases between. The CDR3 length is 14 residues. Germline V gene sequence: CDR1 LNHNV, CDR2 YYDKDF (reference sequence). CDR3 loop: CATSSGQGGDEQYF. Written as DNA, the CDR3 is TGTGCCACCAGCTCTGGGCAGGGCGGCGACGAGCAGTACTTC.

This chain joins TRBV29-1 and TRBJ1-5; D is unresolved. V lost 4 bases to trimming and J lost 6 bases, with 10 bases between them. Germline CDR1 reads SQVTM; CDR2 reads ANQGSEA. This CDR3 has 12 residues. Written as DNA, the CDR3 is TGCAGCGTTGTAGTACTGGGTCAGCCCCAGCATTTT. Its translation is CSVVVLGQPQHF.

The V and J genes are TRBV5-1 and TRBJ2-7, with 7 bases that match TRBD1. Germline assignment: CDR1 SGHRS and CDR2 YFSETQ. The junction had 8 bases not matched to a gene; V was cut back by 1 base and J by 4 bases. The CDR3 consists of 15 residues. The CDR3 sequence: CASSLPGTVGYEQYF. CDR3 nucleotides: TGCGCCAGCAGCTTGCCCGGGACAGTTGGATACGAGCAGTACTTC.

This clone was counted between two and nine times. This chain links TRBV6-5 with TRBJ2-5, with D perhaps given as TRBD1 or TRBD2 (5 bases each). The CDR3 is 14 residues long. V lost 4 bases and J 5 bases, leaving 14 bases between the germline ends. The germline V gene encodes CDR1 MNHEY and CDR2 SVGAGI. Here the CDR3 DNA reads TGTGCCAGCAGTTGGAGCTTAGAGGGGGAGACCCAGTACTTC. Its protein product is CASSWSLEGETQYF.

J is TRBJ2-4 and V is TRBV28; D assignment may be TRBD1 or TRBD2 (6 bases each). Germline-derived CDR1 and CDR2 are MDHEN and SYDVKM. The germline V and J ends were trimmed by 7 bases and 1 base, with 17 bases remaining between them. The CDR3 loop spans 16 amino acids. The CDR3 spells CASTPAGQGAKNIQYF. DNA for the CDR3: TGTGCCAGCACCCCTGCGGGGCAGGGGGCCAAAAACATTCAGTACTTC. The full variable domain, in which reference TRBV28 and TRBJ2-4 provide the parts outside the CDR3, is DVKVTQSSRYLVKRTGEKVFLECVQDMDHENMFWYRQDPGLGLRLIYFSYDVKMKEKGDIPEGYSVSREKKERFSLILESASTNQTSMYLCASTPAGQGAKNIQYFGAGTRLSVL.

This clone was picked up a small number of times. The chain combines TRBV29-1 with TRBJ1-5, with a tentative D call TRBD1 (5 bases). Germline V CDR1 and CDR2: SQVTM, ANQGSEA. The germline V and J ends were trimmed by 6 bases and 4 bases, with 10 bases remaining between them. The CDR3 runs 12 residues. In DNA, the CDR3 is TGCAGCGTATCGGGGCCTAATCAGCCCCAGCATTTT. The encoded protein is CSVSGPNQPQHF.

The V gene is TRBV13, the J gene TRBJ2-3; no clear D gene. The length of the CDR3 is 14 residues. V dropped 5 bases and J dropped 1 base, with 10 bases sitting between them. Germline V gene sequence: CDR1 PRHDT, CDR2 FYEKMQ (reference sequence). The CDR3 bases are TGTGCCAGCAGCCGACCCGATCGCACAGATACGCAGTATTTT. It yields the protein CASSRPDRTDTQYF.

The J gene is TRBJ1-1, the V gene TRBV2; D may be TRBD1 (6 bases). Trimming pared 3 bases from V and 5 bases from J, leaving 19 bases between. The CDR3 totals 16 residues. From germline, CDR1 is SNHLY and CDR2 FYNNEI. The CDR3 DNA reads as TGTGCCAGCAGTGACGCCGGTGCAGGGGTCGGGACTGAAGCTTTCTTT. It encodes CASSDAGAGVGTEAFF. Complete variable domain (other parts from reference TRBV2 and TRBJ1-1): EPEVTQTPSHQVTQMGQEVILRCVPISNHLYFYWYRQILGQKVEFLVSFYNNEISEKSEIFDDQFSVERPDGSNFTLKIRSTKLEDSAMYFCASSDAGAGVGTEAFFGQGTRLTVV.

The chain carries TRBV7-2 and TRBJ2-7; TRBD2 might be the D (5 bases). There are 13 residues in the CDR3. Germline V gives CDR1 SGHTA, CDR2 FQGNSA. The ends were cut back, 6 bases at V and 2 bases at J, with 11 bases in the middle. CDR3 loop: CASSRTSTYEQYF. The CDR3 coding sequence is TGTGCCAGCAGTCGGACTTCTACCTACGAGCAGTACTTC.

The chain links TRBV4-1 to TRBJ2-3; D unclear. Germline V lookup: CDR1 MGHRA, CDR2 YSYEKL. Trimming stripped 0 bases from V and 4 bases from J, with 11 bases between. This CDR3 region has 15 residues. The CDR3 DNA is TGCGCCAGCAGCCAAGAGGTCGGAGACGCAGATACGCAGTATTTT. It is translated as CASSQEVGDADTQYF.

The sample holds a few counts of this clone. V is TRBV28 and J is TRBJ2-5; unclear D gene. The CDR3 covers 13 residues. The germline V gene has CDR1 MDHEN and CDR2 SYDVKM. V dropped 2 bases and J dropped 4 bases, with 8 bases sitting between them. The CDR3 spells CASSLRLGETQYF. DNA of the CDR3: TGTGCCAGCAGTTTACGGCTAGGAGAGACCCAGTACTTC.

The rearrangement joins TRBV4-2 to TRBJ2-1, with D perhaps assigned TRBD1 or TRBD2 (5 bases each). The CDR3 spans 16 residues. The V and J ends lost 4 bases and 8 bases respectively, with 21 bases between them. CDR1 is LGHNA, CDR2 YNFKEQ, per germline. The CDR3 DNA sequence: TGTGCCAGCAGCCGATCGTTGGGGGACGTAGGGGATGAGCAGTTCTTC. Its protein is CASSRSLGDVGDEQFF.

The chain employs TRBV29-1 and TRBJ2-1; a weak D match, TRBD1 (6 bases). The CDR3 extends over 14 amino acids. Germline CDR1 is SQVTM and CDR2 is ANQGSEA. Trimming took 1 base from V and 7 from J, leaving 14 bases between them. The CDR3 sequence is CSVEGGTGINEQFF. CDR3 DNA: TGCAGCGTTGAAGGTGGAACAGGGATAAATGAGCAGTTCTTC.

This clone showed up just a few times. The chain joins TRBV2 to TRBJ1-1; D is perhaps TRBD1 (6 bases). The ends were cut back, 8 bases at V and 4 bases at J, with 14 bases in the middle. CDR3 length: 13 amino acids. Germline V gene lookup returns CDR1 SNHLY and CDR2 FYNNEI. CDR3 bases: TGTGCCAGCGCTACAGGGCGAAGCACTGAAGCTTTCTTT. This sequence encodes CASATGRSTEAFF.

The chain joins TRBV30 to TRBJ1-2; the D is unclear. Trimming pared 4 bases from V and 4 bases from J, leaving 10 bases between. The CDR3 is made up of 12 amino acids. Per the germline V gene, CDR1 is GTSNPN and CDR2 is SVGIG (reference sequence). CDR3 sequence reads: CAWTLDSYGYTF. CDR3 bases: TGTGCCTGGACTCTGGACTCCTATGGCTACACCTTC. The full variable domain, completed using reference TRBV30 and TRBJ1-2, is SQTIHQWPATLVQPVGSPLSLECTVEGTSNPNLYWYRQAAGRGLQLLFYSVGIGQISSEVPQNLSASRPQDRQFILSSKKLLLSDSGFYLCAWTLDSYGYTFGSGTRLTVV.

CDR3 in amino acids: CSAPHNYGYTF. CDR3 coding DNA: TGCAGTGCTCCGCATAACTATGGCTACACCTTC. The chain combines TRBV20-1 with TRBJ1-2; the D is unclear. This CDR3 is built from 11 residues. Germline assignment: CDR1 DFQATT and CDR2 SNEGSKA (reference sequence). V lost 5 bases, J lost 1 base, and 5 bases lay in between.

This sequence joins TRBV6-1 and TRBJ1-1, with unresolved D. Trimming removed 3 bases at V and 11 bases at J, with 10 bases between. Germline CDR1 and CDR2: MNHNS and SASEGT. The CDR3 sequence is 11 residues long. The CDR3 protein is CASSELGYAFF. As DNA, the CDR3 is TGTGCCAGCAGTGAGTTGGGATATGCTTTCTTT.

The J gene is TRBJ2-5, the V gene TRBV25-1, with a weak D call TRBD1 (6 bases). CDR1 and CDR2 (germline): MGHDK, SYGVNS. V was clipped by 6 bases and J by 4 bases, with 12 bases between them. The CDR3 loop spans 13 amino acids. The CDR3 spells CASSAVGGETQYF. In nucleotides, the CDR3 is TGTGCCAGCAGCGCCGTAGGGGGAGAGACCCAGTACTTC.

The genes are TRBV29-1 and TRBJ2-7, with D hard to call. The CDR3 has 10 residues. The V and J ends lost 7 bases and 6 bases respectively, with 10 bases between them. Germline V gives CDR1 SQVTM, CDR2 ANQGSEA. CDR3 sequence: CSAQNSEQYF. The CDR3 nucleotides read TGCAGCGCACAAAACAGCGAGCAGTACTTC.

The chain joins TRBV30 to TRBJ1-1; no definite D call. Trimming stripped 1 base from V and 7 bases from J, with 7 bases between. CDR1 and CDR2 (germline): GTSNPN, SVGIG (reference sequence). The CDR3 has 11 residues. CDR3 in amino acids: CAWSGRVEAFF. The CDR3 DNA follows: TGTGCCTGGAGTGGCCGGGTTGAAGCTTTCTTT.

V usage is TRBV30 and J usage is TRBJ1-2, with unresolved D. The CDR3 sequence is 15 residues long. Germline V CDR1 and CDR2: GTSNPN, SVGIG (reference sequence). The ends were cut back, 0 bases at V and 5 bases at J, with 16 bases in the middle. CDR3 DNA: TGTGCCTGGAGTGTCCCAGGACTTACACTTTATGGCTACACCTTC. Protein sequence: CAWSVPGLTLYGYTF.

This chain joins TRBV10-3 and TRBJ2-7, with unresolved D. Germline V gene sequence: CDR1 ENHRY, CDR2 SYGVKD. V dropped 4 bases and J dropped 3 bases, with 10 bases sitting between them. The CDR3 is 13 amino acids. The CDR3 DNA is TGTGCCATCAGTGGCGGCGGAGACTACGAGCAGTACTTC. This codes for CAISGGGDYEQYF.

The chain has TRBV7-2 and TRBJ2-5; D unclear. The CDR3 is made up of 10 amino acids. The germline V gene encodes CDR1 SGHTA and CDR2 FQGNSA. Trimming removed 8 bases at V and 3 bases at J, with 4 bases between. CDR3 nucleotides: TGTGCCAGCGAAGAAGAGACCCAGTACTTC. Its translation is CASEEETQYF.

The chain links TRBV5-4 to TRBJ2-1, with 9 bases fitting TRBD2. The length of the CDR3 is 14 residues. Germline V gives CDR1 SGHNT, CDR2 YYREEE (reference sequence). V dropped 2 bases and J dropped 8; count of bases not matched to a gene: 5. For the CDR3, the DNA is TGTGCCAGCAGCTTCGGTAGCGGGAGCTATGAGCAGTTCTTC. Residues: CASSFGSGSYEQFF.